This T cell receptor (beta chain) was sequenced for a study of patients and donors after allogeneic stem cell transplantation. In TCRdb, the RT-PCR reads were re-called with MiXCR into one record per CDR3 protein. Here the sample spans roughly 960,000 distinct CDR3 sequences, approximately 18% being singletons. This CDR3 region has 15 residues. Trimming at V came to 2 bases and at J to 1 base, leaving 4 bases not matched to a gene. Looked up from germline, CDR1 is SGHTA and CDR2 is FQGNSA. This sequence originates from a human donor who was either an allogeneic HSCT recipient or a stem cell or donor lymphocyte infusion donor (not recorded which). It is not recorded whose cells these are; they may come from a transplant donor. The material sequenced was blood, either unsorted or a sorted T cell fraction (not recorded which). The J gene is TRBJ2-5, the V gene TRBV7-2, with 7 nucleotides matching TRBD2. The CDR3 spells CASSLRAGVQETQYF. In nucleotides, the CDR3 is TGTGCCAGCAGCTTAAGGGCGGGGGTCCAAGAGACCCAGTACTTC.